What follows is one T cell receptor (beta chain) and its context. Germline CDR1 reads LNHNV; CDR2 reads YYDKDF (reference sequence). CDR3 size: 16 residues. V was pared by 5 bases and J by 4 bases, with 12 bases of the junction left unmatched. In the authors' methods: Cell counts per sample came from amplifying reference gene primers. TCRdb's table, derived via immunoSEQ multiplex PCR, lists solely in-frame clones and lacks some. V and J calls and clone size are as listed in that table; D and trimming were resolved from the DNA. The repertoire includes about 160,000 clones, more than 70% of them detected once, and 12% to 15% sits in the top ten. This entry comes from a study of blood T cell repertoires in COVID-19. As for the study in general: Samples came from the United States, Italy and Spain, spanning acute and convalescent COVID-19. Sources were T cells, B-cell-depleted T cells, or PBMCs; the material itself was cDNA or gDNA.

This chain joins TRBV15 and TRBJ2-3, with 7 bases identical to TRBD2. The specimen was peripheral blood. The source is a man between 18 and 29 years old with active or convalescent COVID-19. The CDR3 DNA reads as TGTGCCACCAGCTCCCCGCCTTGGGCGGGGGCAGATACGCAGTATTTT. Encoded protein: CATSSPPWAGADTQYF.